A single sample gave rise to the 24 T cell receptor beta chains below, sequenced in a study of T cells in Graves' hyperthyroidism and ophthalmopathy. Amplification of TCR beta CDR3 regions was performed using RNA transcripts as template. With the HTBI primer set, the TCR CDR3 went through a first round of RT-PCR. TCRdb redid the calling of the multiplex PCR reads with MiXCR, one entry per CDR3 protein. Of approximately 610,000 distinct CDR3 sequences in the sample, 14% to 15% were seen once. The sample was blood. The receptor source for this set is a woman between 35 and 50 years old with Graves' ophthalmopathy.

This clonotype was counted between two and nine times. This chain uses TRBV6-2 or TRBV6-3 with TRBJ2-7, with 10 nucleotides matching TRBD1. The CDR3 consists of 18 residues. The V segment lost 0 bases and the J segment 5 bases; nucleotides outside the gene matches: 13. Germline CDR1 and CDR2: MNHEY and SVGEGT. CDR3 loop: CASSYSLNDRGPRHEQYF. Written as DNA, the CDR3 is TGTGCCAGCAGTTACTCGCTGAATGACAGGGGGCCGAGGCACGAGCAGTACTTC.

At least ten counts were recorded for this clonotype. V gene TRBV12-3 or TRBV12-4 combines with J gene TRBJ2-7; TRBD2 agrees at 8 bases. V shed 6 bases and J 5 bases; nucleotides not matched to a gene: 9. This CDR3 region has 14 residues. The chain's CDR3 is CASRAGGRTDEQYF. The CDR3, as DNA: TGTGCCAGCAGAGCAGGCGGGAGGACGGACGAGCAGTACTTC.

This clonotype was seen many times. CDR3 in amino acids: CASSQSPSGKNTIYF. The CDR3 DNA reads TGCGCCAGCAGCCAATCCCCCTCGGGGAAAAACACCATATATTTT. The V and J genes are TRBV4-3 and TRBJ1-3; D unresolved. The germline gives CDR1 LGHNA, CDR2 YSLEER. V gave up 2 bases and J gave up 6 bases, with 14 bases separating them. The CDR3 is 15 amino acids.

This clonotype has at least ten counts. The V gene is TRBV28, the J gene TRBJ1-1, with unresolved D. The germline gives CDR1 MDHEN, CDR2 SYDVKM. CDR3 length equals 14 residues. V was pared by 3 bases and J by 1 base, with 9 bases between. This chain's CDR3 is CASSLVGRNTEAFF. CDR3 sequence (DNA): TGTGCCAGCAGTTTGGTAGGAAGGAACACTGAAGCTTTCTTT.

This chain uses TRBV7-3 with TRBJ1-2; D is ambiguous. The germline V gene encodes CDR1 SGHTA and CDR2 FQGTGA. The CDR3 loop spans 13 amino acids. The germline V and J ends were trimmed by 5 bases and 8 bases, with 15 bases remaining between them. CDR3 nucleotide sequence: TGTGCCAGCAGCCCAATCCCCGCTGGGGGCTACACCTTC. It is translated as CASSPIPAGGYTF.

Of note for this clonotype: No conserved phenylalanine or tryptophan is present at the end of the CDR3, so a read error is the likely explanation. The gene calls are TRBV6-2 or TRBV6-3 and TRBJ2-6; D unclear. The V end was cut by 5 bases, the J end by 1 base, with 6 bases between. Per the germline V gene, CDR1 is MNHEY and CDR2 is SVGEGT. The CDR3 contains 14 residues. The CDR3 DNA is TGTGCCAGCAGTAGGAAGTCTGGGGCCAACGTCCTGACTTAC. Protein sequence: CASSRKSGANVLTY.

This clonotype has a count of ten or more. The chain combines TRBV7-8 with TRBJ2-3; 9 bases are a match to TRBD2. The trim removed 5 bases at V and 5 bases at J, leaving 5 bases unmatched. Germline CDR1 reads SGHVS; CDR2 reads FQNEAQ. The CDR3 sequence is 14 residues long. CDR3: CASSVLAGKDTQYF. DNA for the CDR3: TGTGCCAGCAGCGTCCTAGCGGGAAAAGATACGCAGTATTTT.

This clonotype has a handful of counts. This chain links TRBV2 with TRBJ2-1; D ambiguous. Deletions cut 6 bases from V and 15 bases from J, with 15 bases between. This CDR3 has 11 residues. CDR1 and CDR2 from the germline V gene are SNHLY and FYNNEI. The CDR3 sequence: CASREIVKWFF. CDR3 nucleotides: TGTGCCAGCAGGGAGATCGTAAAGTGGTTCTTC.

The sample holds many counts of this clonotype. The chain joins TRBV7-2 to TRBJ1-1; possibly TRBD1 for D (5 bases). Germline-derived CDR1 and CDR2 are SGHTA and FQGNSA. The ends were cut back, 3 bases at V and 2 bases at J, with 7 bases in the middle. This CDR3 is built from 13 residues. The CDR3 bases are TGTGCCAGCAGCTTCAGGGACAACACTGAAGCTTTCTTT. Its protein is CASSFRDNTEAFF. The entire variable domain, with the rest obtained from reference TRBV7-2 and TRBJ1-1, is as follows: GAGVSQSPSNKVTEKGKDVELRCDPISGHTALYWYRQSLGQGLEFLIYFQGNSAPDKSGLPSDRFSAERTGGSVSTLTIQRTQQEDSAVYLCASSFRDNTEAFFGQGTRLTVV.

This clonotype was counted at least ten times. The CDR3 bases are TGTGCCAGCAGTGGGGAGAACTATGGCTACACCTTC. Translated: CASSGENYGYTF. The V and J genes are TRBV12-3 or TRBV12-4 and TRBJ1-2; D remains unclear. Trimming cost V 5 bases and J 2 bases, with 6 bases left between them. This CDR3 comprises 12 residues.

At least ten counts were recorded for this clonotype. This chain connects TRBV5-1 to TRBJ1-1; D is unclear. With 8 bases removed from V and 8 bases from J, the gap between germline ends came to 19 bases. The CDR3 is 13 amino acids. CDR1 and CDR2 (germline): SGHRS, YFSETQ. The DNA of the CDR3 is TGCGCCAGTAGAGGTAATTTTGGGAACGAAGCTTTCTTT. Translating gives CASRGNFGNEAFF.

This clonotype was seen many times. The chain combines TRBV27 with TRBJ1-5, with a tentative D call TRBD1 (6 bases). The CDR3 totals 15 residues. Trimming took off 3 bases at V and 2 bases at J, with 11 bases between the two ends. Germline CDR1 MNHEY, CDR2 SMNVEV (reference sequence). This chain's CDR3 is CASSLGAMGNQPQHF. CDR3 DNA: TGTGCCAGCAGTTTGGGGGCAATGGGCAATCAGCCCCAGCATTTT.

This clonotype appeared a few times. J is TRBJ1-3 and V is TRBV5-5, with a possible D match to TRBD1 (6 bases). This CDR3 spans 16 amino acids. With 3 bases removed from V and 0 bases from J, the gap between germline ends came to 13 bases. Germline V gives CDR1 SGHKS, CDR2 YYEKEE (reference sequence). The CDR3 sequence: CASSYEDRNSGNTIYF. CDR3 DNA sequence: TGTGCCAGCAGCTATGAGGACAGAAACTCTGGAAACACCATATATTTT.

The gene calls are TRBV9 and TRBJ1-1; a weak D match, TRBD1 (6 bases). Trimming shortened V by 0 bases and J by 1 base, and 10 bases separated the two germline ends. In germline, CDR1 is SGDLS, CDR2 YYNGEE. The CDR3 runs to 15 residues. The CDR3 region has the DNA TGTGCCAGCAGCGTAGAAGGGGGGCCGAACACTGAAGCTTTCTTT. Protein: CASSVEGGPNTEAFF.

The CDR3 region is CSVFWTSDSYEQYF. DNA for the CDR3: TGCAGCGTGTTTTGGACTAGCGACTCCTACGAGCAGTACTTC. The V gene is TRBV29-1, the J gene TRBJ2-7; 9 bases agree with TRBD2. The CDR3 contains 14 residues. CDR1 and CDR2 (germline): SQVTM, ANQGSEA. Trimming took 6 bases from V and 0 from J; bases not matched to a gene: 6.

This clonotype was seen once. Relative to the germline gene, one junction end is altered; a read error may explain this. The chain couples TRBV11-2 to TRBJ2-2; 13 bases fit TRBD2. Germline V gene sequence: CDR1 SGHAT, CDR2 FQNNGV. CDR3 length equals 19 residues. The CDR3 spells CASGLGGLAGLENTGELFF. The CDR3 nucleotides are TGTGCCAGCGGCTTAGGGGGACTAGCGGGATTAGAGAACACCGGGGAGCTGTTTTTT. The full variable domain, with the rest looked up from reference TRBV11-2 and TRBJ2-2, is EAGVAQSPRYKIIEKRQSVAFWCNPISGHATLYWYQQILGQGPKLLIQFQNNGVVDDSQLPKDRFSAERLKGVDSTLKIQPAKLEDSAVYLCASGLGGLAGLENTGELFFGEGSRLTVL.

This clonotype was counted a few times. The rearrangement uses TRBV19 and TRBJ2-7, with D maybe TRBD1 (6 bases). This CDR3 comprises 14 residues. Trimming removed 5 bases from V and 5 bases from J, with 16 bases in between. Germline V CDR1 and CDR2: LNHDA, SQIVND (reference sequence). This chain's CDR3 is CASSPPRRTDEQYF. Written as DNA, the CDR3 is TGTGCCAGTAGTCCCCCACGAAGGACAGACGAGCAGTACTTC.

Only a few counts were recorded for this clonotype. This rearrangement joins TRBV12-3 or TRBV12-4 to TRBJ1-4, with a tentative D call TRBD1 (5 bases). V lost 5 bases to trimming and J lost 1 base, with 20 bases between them. The CDR3 has 18 residues. The DNA for the CDR3 is TGTGCCAGCAGTGAGACCGGGGACCGGCCCCTAACTAATGAAAAACTGTTTTTT. Translating it yields CASSETGDRPLTNEKLFF.

This clonotype was observed a few times. The V and J genes are TRBV14 and TRBJ2-2; D possibly corresponds to TRBD2 (5 bases). The CDR3 sequence is 16 residues long. Germline V gene lookup returns CDR1 SGHDN and CDR2 FVKESK. Between the trimmed V and J ends, which lost 1 base and 1 base, there was a span of 10 bases. CDR3 nucleotide sequence: TGTGCCAGCAGCCAAGTCGGCGGGTTGAACACCGGGGAGCTGTTTTTT. Protein sequence: CASSQVGGLNTGELFF.

In its sample, this clonotype was seen many times. V and J are TRBV6-2 or TRBV6-3 and TRBJ1-5; unclear D gene. Germline CDR1 MNHEY, CDR2 SVGEGT. Trimming shortened V by 6 bases and J by 3 bases, and 27 bases separated the two germline ends. The CDR3 length is 19 residues. The CDR3 region has the DNA TGTGCCAGCAGCGGAGGCCGGGCCCCATTCGCGTTAAACAATCAGCCCCAGCATTTT. Encoded protein: CASSGGRAPFALNNQPQHF.

This clonotype was observed at least ten times. The chain links TRBV3-1 to TRBJ2-5; D is ambiguous. The V and J ends lost 3 bases and 4 bases respectively, with 12 bases between them. CDR3 length: 14 residues. Germline lookup yields CDR1 LGHDT and CDR2 YNNKEL (reference sequence). CDR3 nucleotides: TGTGCCAGCAGCCATCTCCGGCCCCTAGAGACCCAGTACTTC. Its translation: CASSHLRPLETQYF.

There are many counts of this clonotype. The chain carries TRBV6-1 and TRBJ2-7, with D tentatively TRBD2 (6 bases). CDR1 is MNHNS and CDR2 is SASEGT in the germline V gene. There are 16 residues in the CDR3. V was pared by 1 base and J by 4 bases, with 17 bases between. DNA for the CDR3: TGTGCCAGCAGTGAAGTCGGGAGAACTCCCTTTTACGAGCAGTACTTC. It specifies CASSEVGRTPFYEQYF.

There are many counts of this clonotype. The DNA for the CDR3 is TGTGCCAGCACCTTGGAGGACCACGGGGGAAATGAGCAGTTCTTC. Translated: CASTLEDHGGNEQFF. V is TRBV2 and J is TRBJ2-1; weak D call: TRBD2 (6 bases). The germline V gene has CDR1 SNHLY and CDR2 FYNNEI. Trimming pared 7 bases from V and 7 bases from J, leaving 20 bases between. This CDR3 contains 15 residues. The entire variable domain, with the rest obtained from reference TRBV2 and TRBJ2-1, is as follows: EPEVTQTPSHQVTQMGQEVILRCVPISNHLYFYWYRQILGQKVEFLVSFYNNEISEKSEIFDDQFSVERPDGSNFTLKIRSTKLEDSAMYFCASTLEDHGGNEQFFGPGTRLTVL.

The V gene is TRBV5-1, the J gene TRBJ2-7, with 9 bases that match TRBD1. Germline V gene data show CDR1 as SGHRS and CDR2 as YFSETQ. The CDR3 has 14 residues. V dropped 4 bases and J dropped 5; count of bases not matched to a gene: 7. The CDR3 region is CASSEGTGFHEQYF. The CDR3 nucleotides read TGCGCCAGCAGCGAAGGGACAGGGTTTCACGAGCAGTACTTC.